This T cell receptor beta chain was documented in a study of blood T cells in healthy people across ages. For this clonotype: What it binds is unknown.

Study findings and constraints: Per million T cells, TCR beta diversity dropped about linearly as age rose. Unknown donor CMV status possibly confounded expanded clonotype changes.

It was with a sample-barcoded 5' primer and a J-beta primer mix that a second PCR of roughly 7 to 12 cycles was run. Using its own MiXCR run on the 5' RACE reads, TCRdb lists one record per CDR3 protein. The repertoire holds about 290,000 distinct CDR3 sequences, with 25% to 30% as singletons. Approximately 9.6 milliliters of peripheral blood were drawn from each donor into EDTA-treated tubes. CDR1 is SGHRS, CDR2 YFSETQ, per germline. This CDR3 is built from 14 residues. Between the trimmed V and J ends, which lost 0 bases and 2 bases, there was a span of 9 bases. This chain joins TRBV5-1 and TRBJ2-7; D not certain. This TCR was recovered from a woman between 65 and 79 years old in good health. What was sequenced was blood. CDR3 sequence reads: CASSLVAATYEQYF. In DNA, the CDR3 is TGCGCCAGCAGCTTGGTGGCCGCTACCTACGAGCAGTACTTC. The whole variable domain, remainder taken from reference TRBV5-1 and TRBJ2-7, is KAGVTQTPRYLIKTRGQQVTLSCSPISGHRSVSWYQQTPGQGLQFLFEYFSETQRNKGNFPGRFSGRQFSNSRSEMNVSTLELGDSALYLCASSLVAATYEQYFGPGTRLTVT.